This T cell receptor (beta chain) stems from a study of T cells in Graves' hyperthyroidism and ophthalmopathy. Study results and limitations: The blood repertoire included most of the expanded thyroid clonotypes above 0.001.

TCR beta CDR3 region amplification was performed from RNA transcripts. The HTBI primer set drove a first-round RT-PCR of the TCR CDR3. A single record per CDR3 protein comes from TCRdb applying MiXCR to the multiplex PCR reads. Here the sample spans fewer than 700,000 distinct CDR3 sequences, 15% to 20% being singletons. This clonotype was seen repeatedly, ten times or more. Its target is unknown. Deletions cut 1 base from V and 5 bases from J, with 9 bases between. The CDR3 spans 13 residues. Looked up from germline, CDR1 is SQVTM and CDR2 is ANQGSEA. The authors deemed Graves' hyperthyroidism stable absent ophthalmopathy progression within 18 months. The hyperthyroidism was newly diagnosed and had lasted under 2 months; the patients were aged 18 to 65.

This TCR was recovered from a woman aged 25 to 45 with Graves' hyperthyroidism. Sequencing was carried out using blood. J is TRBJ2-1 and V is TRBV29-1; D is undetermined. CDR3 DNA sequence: TGCAGCGTTGAAGTTGCTAACGACAATGAGCAGTTCTTC. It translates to CSVEVANDNEQFF.